A single sample is the source of the 31 T cell receptor beta chains below, sequenced in a study of cytomegalovirus exposure and HLA in healthy donors. The repertoire was sequenced with immunoSEQ multiplex PCR; TCRdb's copy has only in-frame clones and lacks some. The table lists around 93,000 clones, about 85% of them singletons. Sequencing was done on a sample of PBMCs. The receptors were sampled from a man aged 18 to 35 in good health and CMV-seropositive.

The chain combines TRBV28 with TRBJ1-1; weak D call: TRBD1 (5 bases). The CDR3 is 15 residues long. Trimming stripped 6 bases from V and 1 base from J, with 15 bases between. Germline V gene sequence: CDR1 MDHEN, CDR2 SYDVKM. CDR3 sequence (DNA): TGTGCCAGCAGCCCCGGGGGTTGGGCGAACACTGAAGCTTTCTTT. It codes for CASSPGGWANTEAFF.

The gene calls are TRBV28 and TRBJ1-5; no firm D call. V dropped 3 bases and J dropped 0 bases, with 6 bases sitting between them. Germline V gene data show CDR1 as MDHEN and CDR2 as SYDVKM. CDR3 length: 14 residues. CDR3 region: CASSFFISNQPQHF. Written as DNA, the CDR3 is TGTGCCAGCAGTTTTTTTATTAGCAATCAGCCCCAGCATTTT.

The chain links TRBV11-2 to TRBJ2-7; D perhaps matches TRBD1 (5 bases). The CDR3 spans 15 residues. Trimming took off 4 bases at V and 2 bases at J, with 15 bases between the two ends. The germline V gene encodes CDR1 SGHAT and CDR2 FQNNGV. The CDR3 reads CASSSLGPNPYEQYF. The CDR3 DNA reads as TGTGCCAGCAGCTCGTTGGGGCCTAACCCCTACGAGCAGTACTTC. The full variable domain, rest sourced from reference TRBV11-2 and TRBJ2-7, is EAGVAQSPRYKIIEKRQSVAFWCNPISGHATLYWYQQILGQGPKLLIQFQNNGVVDDSQLPKDRFSAERLKGVDSTLKIQPAKLEDSAVYLCASSSLGPNPYEQYFGPGTRLTVT.

The chain joins TRBV5-1 to TRBJ2-5, with 9 bases that match TRBD1. Germline trimming cut 4 bases from V and 5 bases from J; bases unmatched to any gene: 6. CDR3 size: 14 residues. The germline V gene has CDR1 SGHRS and CDR2 YFSETQ. DNA of the CDR3: TGCGCCAGCAGCACTGACAGGGGGAGGGAGACCCAGTACTTC. It yields the protein CASSTDRGRETQYF.

This clone showed up just once. V and J are TRBV5-4 and TRBJ1-2; D ambiguous. CDR3 length: 16 residues. Trimming left V 7 bases short and J 2 bases short, with 21 bases between. Germline V gene sequence: CDR1 SGHNT, CDR2 YYREEE (reference sequence). CDR3 region: CASRGARGHPNYGYTF. The CDR3 DNA follows: TGTGCCAGCCGAGGCGCCCGAGGCCACCCAAACTATGGCTACACCTTC.

This clone was seen a handful of times. V gene TRBV4-1 combines with J gene TRBJ1-5; TRBD1 aligns across 10 bases. The germline gives CDR1 MGHRA, CDR2 YSYEKL. The CDR3 covers 15 residues. J lost 7 bases, V lost 4 bases, and 7 bases had no gene match. In DNA, the CDR3 is TGCGCCAGCAGCCGAGGACAGGGGGTAGGGCAGCCCCAGCATTTT. It is translated as CASSRGQGVGQPQHF.

This chain connects TRBV5-1 to TRBJ2-1; D remains ambiguous. This CDR3 comprises 15 residues. Deletions cut 1 base from V and 0 bases from J, with 8 bases between. Looked up from germline, CDR1 is SGHRS and CDR2 is YFSETQ. DNA of the CDR3: TGCGCCAGCAGCTTGACGCCCAGCTCCTACAATGAGCAGTTCTTC. Its translation: CASSLTPSSYNEQFF.

The chain recombines TRBV28 with TRBJ2-2; 8 nucleotides align to TRBD2. The CDR3 totals 17 residues. Germline loops: CDR1 MDHEN, CDR2 SYDVKM. J was trimmed by 4 bases and V by 5 bases; bases with no gene match: 12. The CDR3 protein is CASSPDEGTRPTGELFF. CDR3 coding DNA: TGTGCCAGCAGTCCGGACGAAGGGACTAGGCCCACCGGGGAGCTGTTTTTT. The entire variable domain, with the rest obtained from reference TRBV28 and TRBJ2-2, is as follows: DVKVTQSSRYLVKRTGEKVFLECVQDMDHENMFWYRQDPGLGLRLIYFSYDVKMKEKGDIPEGYSVSREKKERFSLILESASTNQTSMYLCASSPDEGTRPTGELFFGEGSRLTVL.

This clone was observed a few times. The chain recombines TRBV14 with TRBJ2-2, with D hard to call. V was pared by 0 bases and J by 1 base, with 6 bases between. Germline CDR1 is SGHDN and CDR2 is FVKESK. The CDR3 length is 15 residues. The CDR3 nucleotides are TGTGCCAGCAGCCAAGATTGGAGGAACACCGGGGAGCTGTTTTTT. Encoded protein: CASSQDWRNTGELFF.

The chain joins TRBV15 to TRBJ2-3, with 8 bases lining up with TRBD2. The V segment lost 3 bases and the J segment 2 bases; nucleotides outside the gene matches: 19. The CDR3 extends over 20 amino acids. CDR1 is LNHNV and CDR2 is YYDKDF in the germline V gene (reference sequence). DNA for the CDR3: TGTGCCACCAGCAGCCGGCTGGGACTAGGATATATCGGGCTCACAGATACGCAGTATTTT. Its protein is CATSSRLGLGYIGLTDTQYF.

The chain uses TRBV5-1 and TRBJ1-1; 7 nucleotides line up with TRBD1. In germline, CDR1 is SGHRS, CDR2 YFSETQ. The length of the CDR3 is 15 residues. The ends lost 8 bases at V and 0 bases at J; junction bases unmatched: 10. The CDR3 loop reads CASRDRVGMNTEAFF. The DNA of the CDR3 is TGCGCCAGTAGAGACAGGGTCGGAATGAACACTGAAGCTTTCTTT.

V gene TRBV7-9 combines with J gene TRBJ2-1; TRBD2 matches at 8 bases. The germline gives CDR1 SEHNR, CDR2 FQNEAQ (reference sequence). This CDR3 has 16 residues. The ends lost 5 bases at V and 2 bases at J; junction bases unmatched: 8. CDR3 amino acids: CASSPREGATYNEQFF. The CDR3 region has the DNA TGTGCCAGCAGCCCCCGGGAGGGAGCTACCTACAATGAGCAGTTCTTC.

This chain uses TRBV6-5 with TRBJ2-2; tentative D call: TRBD1 (6 bases). The CDR3 has 14 residues. CDR1 and CDR2 (germline): MNHEY, SVGAGI. Trimming left V 2 bases short and J 7 bases short, with 11 bases between. This CDR3 is CASSYQGSNGELFF. The CDR3 region has the DNA TGTGCCAGCAGTTACCAGGGGTCAAACGGGGAGCTGTTTTTT.

The V call is TRBV5-4, the J call TRBJ1-2, with TRBD1 matching over 7 bases. The J segment lost 1 base and the V segment lost 6 bases, leaving 6 bases of the junction unmatched. The CDR3 extends over 14 amino acids. Germline V gene lookup returns CDR1 SGHNT and CDR2 YYREEE (reference sequence). CDR3 coding DNA: TGTGCCAGCACCACGGACAGGAGTAACTATGGCTACACCTTC. It is translated as CASTTDRSNYGYTF.

This clone was counted a few times. The rearrangement joins TRBV10-3 to TRBJ2-1; 8 bases are shared with TRBD2. V lost 4 bases, J lost 6 bases, and 8 bases stayed unmatched. Germline V lookup: CDR1 ENHRY, CDR2 SYGVKD. This CDR3 region has 15 residues. Written as DNA, the CDR3 is TGTGCCATCAGTGTCTCCGGGACTAGGCGCAATGAGCAGTTCTTC. This encodes CAISVSGTRRNEQFF.

The genes are TRBV2 and TRBJ2-7; TRBD2 aligns across 13 bases. The ends lost 3 bases at V and 5 bases at J; junction bases unmatched: 7. The germline V gene encodes CDR1 SNHLY and CDR2 FYNNEI. This CDR3 region has 16 residues. The CDR3 coding sequence is TGTGCCAGCAGTGAGGCTTTAGGACTAGCGGGAGACGAGCAGTACTTC. The encoded protein is CASSEALGLAGDEQYF.

The chain uses TRBV6-6 and TRBJ2-3; 7 nucleotides agree with TRBD2. CDR3 length: 16 amino acids. V dropped 6 bases and J dropped 4; count of bases not matched to a gene: 13. Germline CDR1 MNHNY, CDR2 SVGAGI (reference sequence). CDR3 nucleotide sequence: TGTGCCAGCAGATTTAGCGGGCATCTGAAGGCAGATACGCAGTATTTT. The encoded protein is CASRFSGHLKADTQYF.

The rearrangement uses TRBV7-3 and TRBJ2-1; the D gene is possibly TRBD2 (6 bases). CDR3 size: 14 residues. Between the trimmed V and J ends, which lost 5 bases and 3 bases, there was a span of 11 bases. CDR1 and CDR2 (germline): SGHTA, FQGTGA. The CDR3: CASSMGAGYNEQFF. In nucleotides, the CDR3 is TGTGCCAGCAGCATGGGAGCGGGCTACAATGAGCAGTTCTTC.

CDR3: CASSFRQGLKPQHF. CDR3 sequence (DNA): TGTGCCAGCAGTTTTCGACAGGGGTTGAAGCCCCAGCATTTT. The chain has TRBV27 and TRBJ1-5; 8 bases align to TRBD1. The CDR3 spans 14 residues. Trimming removed 3 bases from V and 8 bases from J; junction bases left unmatched: 6. Germline assignment: CDR1 MNHEY and CDR2 SMNVEV (reference sequence).

The rearrangement links TRBV9 to TRBJ2-2, with a weak D call TRBD2 (6 bases). Germline V CDR1 and CDR2: SGDLS, YYNGEE. Trimming cost V 3 bases and J 1 base, with 7 bases left between them. The CDR3 is made up of 14 amino acids. In nucleotides, the CDR3 is TGTGCCAGCAGCGCGGAGGGGAACACCGGGGAGCTGTTTTTT. It encodes CASSAEGNTGELFF. The complete variable domain, with remaining parts taken from reference TRBV9 and TRBJ2-2, reads DSGVTQTPKHLITATGQRVTLRCSPRSGDLSVYWYQQSLDQGLQFLIQYYNGEERAKGNILERFSAQQFPDLHSELNLSSLELGDSALYFCASSAEGNTGELFFGEGSRLTVL.

This clone occurred once. This chain uses TRBV11-3 with TRBJ2-1; TRBD2 might be the D (6 bases). The CDR3 length is 13 residues. Germline V lookup: CDR1 SGHNT, CDR2 YENEEA. Trimming took 8 bases from V and 8 from J, leaving 16 bases between them. In nucleotides, the CDR3 is TGTGCCAGCGCCCCGGGAGCTGACGATGAGCAGTTCTTC. Translating gives CASAPGADDEQFF.

J is TRBJ2-1 and V is TRBV18; 11 bases align to TRBD2. Germline V gene data show CDR1 as KGHSH and CDR2 as LQKENI. Trimming removed 3 bases from V and 6 bases from J; junction bases left unmatched: 1. CDR3 length: 14 residues. The CDR3 nucleotides are TGTGCCAGCTCACCCACTAGCGGGAGCAATGAGCAGTTCTTC. Its protein product is CASSPTSGSNEQFF.

The CDR3 protein is CASSLTGGSDTQYF. DNA of the CDR3: TGCGCCAGCAGCTTAACAGGGGGGTCGGATACGCAGTATTTT. V and J are TRBV5-1 and TRBJ2-3, with 8 bases that match TRBD1. This CDR3 spans 14 amino acids. The V segment lost 2 bases and the J segment 6 bases; nucleotides outside the gene matches: 5. Germline V gene lookup returns CDR1 SGHRS and CDR2 YFSETQ.

The rearrangement joins TRBV30 to TRBJ2-7; no clear D. V gave up 0 bases and J gave up 4 bases, with 4 bases separating them. CDR3 length: 11 residues. Germline lookup yields CDR1 GTSNPN and CDR2 SVGIG (reference sequence). The CDR3 loop reads CAWSVRYEQYF. CDR3 DNA sequence: TGTGCCTGGAGTGTACGGTACGAGCAGTACTTC.

The J gene is TRBJ1-2, the V gene TRBV10-2; 10 bases match TRBD1. The germline CDR1 and CDR2 sequences are WSHSY and SAAADI. Trimming removed 3 bases from V and 2 bases from J; junction bases left unmatched: 3. The CDR3 loop spans 15 amino acids. The CDR3, as DNA: TGCGCCAGCAGTGATTGGGACAGGGGCAACTATGGCTACACCTTC. Amino acids: CASSDWDRGNYGYTF.

This chain joins TRBV21-1 and TRBJ2-1; TRBD1 reflects the table's D call only, with no check against the DNA. TRBV21-1 is deemed a pseudogene. The CDR3 loop spans 18 amino acids. The CDR3 sequence is CASSYSRTGVKVGNEQFF. The CDR3 DNA sequence: TGTGCCAGCAGCTATTCCCGTACAGGGGTAAAGGTTGGGAATGAGCAGTTCTTC.

The chain recombines TRBV6-4 with TRBJ2-1; tentatively, D is TRBD2 (7 bases). The CDR3 is 16 amino acids. Germline-derived CDR1 and CDR2 are MRHNA and SNTAGT. Between the trimmed V and J ends, which lost 4 bases and 6 bases, there was a span of 19 bases. The CDR3 loop is CASSGRGASGANEQFF. CDR3 sequence (DNA): TGTGCCAGCAGTGGACGGGGGGCATCTGGGGCCAATGAGCAGTTCTTC.

The chain couples TRBV5-1 to TRBJ2-2; D may be TRBD1 (6 bases). CDR1 and CDR2 (germline): SGHRS, YFSETQ. CDR3 length: 15 amino acids. V lost 0 bases to trimming and J lost 4 bases, with 10 bases between them. The CDR3 sequence: CASSLGTEFTGELFF. CDR3 bases: TGCGCCAGCAGCTTGGGGACAGAGTTCACCGGGGAGCTGTTTTTT.

Worth noting for this clone: The junction shows a germline mismatch at one end, possibly a read error. J is TRBJ2-5 and V is TRBV5-1, with 7 bases that match TRBD1. Germline loops: CDR1 SGHRS, CDR2 YFSETQ. The CDR3 sequence is 12 residues long. Here the CDR3 reads CASSNGQDLKDF. The CDR3 nucleotides are TGCGCCAGCAGCAACGGACAGGACTTAAAGGACTTC.

The chain employs TRBV2 and TRBJ2-1; 7 positions match TRBD2. J gave up 15 bases and V 6 bases, and 11 bases lay outside the gene matches. Germline V lookup: CDR1 SNHLY, CDR2 FYNNEI. The CDR3 totals 12 residues. The CDR3 loop reads CASSEREGRGFF. CDR3 coding DNA: TGTGCCAGCAGCGAGAGGGAGGGACGGGGGTTCTTC. Full variable domain (outside the CDR3, taken from reference TRBV2 and TRBJ2-1): EPEVTQTPSHQVTQMGQEVILRCVPISNHLYFYWYRQILGQKVEFLVSFYNNEISEKSEIFDDQFSVERPDGSNFTLKIRSTKLEDSAMYFCASSEREGRGFFGPGTRLTVL.

The CDR3 nucleotides read TGTGCCAGCAGTTCCCGACAGGGCAACACAGATACGCAGTATTTT. Residues: CASSSRQGNTDTQYF. The chain joins TRBV6-6 to TRBJ2-3, with 7 bases matching TRBD1. Per germline, CDR1 MNHNY and CDR2 SVGAGI (reference sequence). The CDR3 consists of 15 residues. V was clipped by 4 bases and J by 2 bases; unmatched bases: 6.